These 15 T cell receptor beta chains came from one sample sequenced in a study of CD8 T cells in ankylosing spondylitis. Each CDR3 protein is one row after TCRdb ran MiXCR on the 5' RACE reads. The sample comprises about 240,000 distinct CDR3 sequences, approximately 8% of which are singletons, and 4% to 5.5% rests with the top ten. Sequences were obtained from blood, either unsorted or a sorted T cell fraction (not recorded which). The receptors come from a female donor with ankylosing spondylitis or in good health (not recorded which).

This clonotype appeared a few times. The V gene is TRBV3-1, the J gene TRBJ1-1; D may be TRBD1 (5 bases). The germline V and J ends were trimmed by 4 bases and 11 bases, with 14 bases remaining between them. The CDR3 runs to 12 residues. From germline, CDR1 is LGHDT and CDR2 YNNKEL (reference sequence). CDR3 coding DNA: TGTGCCAGCAGCCGACGGGGGGGGTCGGCTTTCTTT. It specifies CASSRRGGSAFF.

There are many counts of this clonotype. This chain joins TRBV5-1 and TRBJ1-1; a weak D match, TRBD1 (5 bases). Trimming pared 0 bases from V and 4 bases from J, leaving 10 bases between. The CDR3 is 14 residues long. CDR1 is SGHRS, CDR2 YFSETQ, per germline. The CDR3 DNA reads as TGCGCCAGCAGCTTGGGGGACCGAGGCACTGAAGCTTTCTTT. It encodes CASSLGDRGTEAFF.

The genes are TRBV7-8 and TRBJ2-3, with D possibly matching TRBD1 (6 bases). V lost 5 bases, J lost 2 bases, and 11 bases lay in between. In germline, CDR1 is SGHVS, CDR2 FQNEAQ. The CDR3 has 14 amino acids. The CDR3 loop is CASSPGQITDTQYF. The CDR3 region has the DNA TGTGCCAGCAGCCCTGGACAGATCACAGATACGCAGTATTTT. Drawing the rest from reference TRBV7-8 and TRBJ2-3, the complete variable domain is GAGVSQSPRYKVAKRGQDVALRCDPISGHVSLFWYQQALGQGPEFLTYFQNEAQLDKSGLPSDRFFAERPEGSVSTLKIQRTQQEDSAVYLCASSPGQITDTQYFGPGTRLTVL.

This clonotype was found many times. This chain connects TRBV3-1 to TRBJ1-2; the match to TRBD1 covers 7 bases. Unmatched junction bases numbered 7, after V lost 2 bases and J lost 4 bases. CDR1 LGHDT and CDR2 YNNKEL come from the germline V gene (reference sequence). The length of the CDR3 is 15 residues. CDR3 bases: TGTGCCAGCAGCCAACTCACAGGGGACGGCTATGGCTACACCTTC. Encoded protein: CASSQLTGDGYGYTF.

This clonotype was observed many times. V usage is TRBV4-3 and J usage is TRBJ2-2; D remains unclear. Germline CDR1 is LGHNA and CDR2 is YSLEER. V shed 3 bases and J shed 8 bases, with 10 bases lying between them. CDR3 size: 13 residues. The DNA of the CDR3 is TGCGCCAGCAGCCAGATGGTACGGGGGGAGCTGTTTTTT. This codes for CASSQMVRGELFF.

The sample holds many counts of this clonotype. The chain combines TRBV6-1 with TRBJ1-1, with TRBD1 matching over 7 bases. The V segment lost 8 bases and the J segment 4 bases; nucleotides outside the gene matches: 10. Germline CDR1 is MNHNS and CDR2 is SASEGT. CDR3 length: 14 amino acids. CDR3 DNA sequence: TGTGCCAGCCGCTCCAGGGGGGGGGGCACTGAAGCTTTCTTT. The encoded protein is CASRSRGGGTEAFF.

The V call is TRBV7-2, the J call TRBJ2-1; 12 nucleotides align to TRBD2. This CDR3 contains 17 residues. Germline CDR1 SGHTA, CDR2 FQGNSA. The trim removed 0 bases at V and 4 bases at J, leaving 4 bases unmatched. The chain's CDR3 is CASSLAFGLAGYNEQFF. The DNA for the CDR3 is TGTGCCAGCAGCTTAGCCTTCGGACTAGCGGGATACAATGAGCAGTTCTTC.

This clonotype was observed at least ten times. The chain couples TRBV28 to TRBJ2-3; 7 nucleotides match TRBD1. The V gene end was trimmed by 5 bases and the J gene end by 4 bases; junction bases not matched to a gene: 3. Germline CDR1 reads MDHEN; CDR2 reads SYDVKM. The CDR3 totals 13 residues. For the CDR3, the DNA is TGTGCCAGCAGTGACAGGGATTCAGATACGCAGTATTTT. Translating gives CASSDRDSDTQYF.

This clonotype was seen ten or more times. Here the CDR3 reads CSVTGTLRSTEAFF. The CDR3 coding sequence is TGCAGCGTTACAGGGACCCTAAGAAGTACTGAAGCTTTCTTT. The chain combines TRBV29-1 with TRBJ1-1, with a possible D match to TRBD1 (6 bases). The length of the CDR3 is 14 residues. CDR1 and CDR2 from the germline V gene are SQVTM and ANQGSEA. V lost 5 bases, J lost 5 bases, and 18 bases lay in between.

This clonotype was seen many times. For the CDR3, the DNA is TGTGCCAGCACTAGGGGACAGTACAATCAGCCCCAGCATTTT. Its protein is CASTRGQYNQPQHF. The V and J genes are TRBV12-3 or TRBV12-4 and TRBJ1-5; 7 bases agree with TRBD1. This CDR3 spans 14 amino acids. The V segment lost 7 bases and the J segment 3 bases; nucleotides outside the gene matches: 6.

This clonotype was seen only once. The rearrangement uses TRBV11-2 and TRBJ1-4, with 8 bases lining up with TRBD1. The V gene end was trimmed by 8 bases and the J gene end by 8 bases; junction bases not matched to a gene: 7. Germline V gene lookup returns CDR1 SGHAT and CDR2 FQNNGV. CDR3 length: 13 residues. The CDR3 region has the DNA TGTGCCAGCGGACAGGGAAAGGGGGAAAAACTGTTTTTT. Its protein product is CASGQGKGEKLFF.

At least ten counts were recorded for this clonotype. The CDR3 bases are TGCGCCAGCAGCTTTAAATATGACCCGAACACCGGGGAGCTGTTTTTT. Its translation: CASSFKYDPNTGELFF. V gene TRBV5-1 combines with J gene TRBJ2-2; D not certain. The CDR3 has 16 residues. Germline CDR1 SGHRS, CDR2 YFSETQ. V was clipped by 2 bases and J by 0 bases, with 11 bases between them.

This clonotype was counted many times. The junction shows a germline mismatch at one end, possibly a read error. The chain carries TRBV7-7 and TRBJ2-7; a weak D match, TRBD1 (5 bases). CDR3 length: 17 residues. Per the germline V gene, CDR1 is SSHAT and CDR2 is FNYEAQ (reference sequence). DNA for the CDR3: TGTGCTAGCAGCCCACTTGGAGTAGGGGCTAGCTCCTACGAGCAGTACTTC. This encodes CASSPLGVGASSYEQYF.

This clonotype was counted many times. The rearrangement joins TRBV29-1 to TRBJ2-1; D not certain. The V end lost 4 bases, the J end lost 6 bases, and 10 bases lay between the germline ends. Germline V CDR1 and CDR2: SQVTM, ANQGSEA. The length of the CDR3 is 12 residues. The CDR3 DNA reads as TGCAGCGTTGCCCCGTTTCCCAATGAGCAGTTCTTC. Its protein product is CSVAPFPNEQFF.

This clonotype was observed at least ten times. The chain joins TRBV7-9 to TRBJ2-7; D uncertain. Between the trimmed V and J ends, which lost 5 bases and 9 bases, there was a span of 14 bases. CDR1 and CDR2 from the germline V gene are SEHNR and FQNEAQ (reference sequence). This CDR3 spans 12 amino acids. CDR3 sequence reads: CASSASGFGQYF. In DNA, the CDR3 is TGTGCCAGCAGCGCCTCGGGTTTCGGGCAGTACTTC. Together with reference TRBV7-9 and TRBJ2-7, the CDR3 gives the full variable domain: DTGVSQNPRHKITKRGQNVTFRCDPISEHNRLYWYRQTLGQGPEFLTYFQNEAQLEKSRLLSDRFSAERPKGSFSTLEIQRTEQGDSAMYLCASSASGFGQYFGPGTRLTVT.